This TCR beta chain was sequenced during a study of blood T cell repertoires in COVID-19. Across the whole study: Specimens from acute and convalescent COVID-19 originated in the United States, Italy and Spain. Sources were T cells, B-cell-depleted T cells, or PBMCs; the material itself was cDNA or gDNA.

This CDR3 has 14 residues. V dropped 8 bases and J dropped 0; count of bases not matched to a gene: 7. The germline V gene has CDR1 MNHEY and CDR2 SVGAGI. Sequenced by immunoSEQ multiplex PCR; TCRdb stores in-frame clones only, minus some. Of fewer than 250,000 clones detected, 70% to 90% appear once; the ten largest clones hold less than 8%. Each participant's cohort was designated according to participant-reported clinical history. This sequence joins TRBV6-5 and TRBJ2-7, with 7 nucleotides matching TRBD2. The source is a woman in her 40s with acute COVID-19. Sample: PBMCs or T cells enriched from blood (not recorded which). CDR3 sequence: CASSVGGTSYEQYF. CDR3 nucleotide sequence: TGTGCCAGCTCCGTCGGGGGGACCTCCTACGAGCAGTACTTC.